This T cell receptor beta chain is drawn from a study of patients and donors after allogeneic stem cell transplantation. TCRdb passed the RT-PCR reads through MiXCR, listing each CDR3 protein once. Of a few hundred thousand distinct CDR3 sequences listed, 13% to 15% are singletons. Germline CDR1 is MGHRA and CDR2 is YSYEKL. Trimming cost V 0 bases and J 4 bases, with 9 bases left between them. This CDR3 contains 15 residues. The chain joins TRBV4-1 to TRBJ2-2; D not resolved. The clonotype originates from a human donor who was either an allogeneic HSCT recipient or a stem cell or donor lymphocyte infusion donor (not recorded which). It is not recorded whose cells these are; they may come from a transplant donor. Sequencing used blood, either unsorted or a sorted T cell fraction (not recorded which). CDR3 amino acids: CASSQEPEITGELFF. DNA of the CDR3: TGCGCCAGCAGCCAAGAGCCGGAGATCACCGGGGAGCTGTTTTTT.